This T cell receptor beta chain was observed in a study of T cell clusters in autoimmune cytopenias. TRB was amplified from 250 ng of peripheral blood genomic DNA per sample. Whole-study findings and limits: Primary autoimmune cytopenia patients appeared to lack physiological T cell clusters present in healthy donors.

This clonotype is identified as medium-sized from frequency. No antigen is known for it. Germline V gene data show CDR1 as SEHNR and CDR2 as FQNEAQ (reference sequence). This CDR3 has 15 residues. Multiplex touch-down PCR amplified TRB using TRB-A and TRB-B pools in one tube. TCRdb reprocessed the multiplex PCR reads and reports one entry per CDR3 protein, with no DNA. This sample's table has some 5,400 distinct CDR3 sequences. This sample was also put to use in a study of T cell repertoires in aging, cancer and after chemotherapy. That source adds: The full dataset contained 7 million to 9.5 million TCR reads. In cancer patients, declining TCR diversity with age involved lost richness and lost evenness.

The origin of this receptor is a human donor in good health. Sequenced: peripheral blood. The rearrangement uses TRBV7-9 and TRBJ2-5; TCRdb's D call, TRBD1, is unchecked because there is no DNA. The CDR3 here is CASSFNGIQGETQYF.